A single sample gave rise to the 32 T cell receptor beta chains below, sequenced in a study of cytomegalovirus exposure and HLA in healthy donors (dated by TCRdb to 2017 to 2019). The library came from the immunoSEQ multiplex PCR assay. For the multiplex PCR, a mixture combining 60 forward primers for TCR Vbeta segments and 13 reverse primers for TCR Jbeta segments was used. Here the immuneACCESS table is served through TCRdb, limited to in-frame sequences with V and J called. Missing clones are a known gap in these copies; in checked studies unresolved V genes cover under half, and the rest lacks a known reason. The sample table contains about 150,000 clones; only one count was recorded for almost 80% of them. The ten largest clones represent 0.5% to 0.85% of the sample. The sequencing input was PBMCs. These receptors came from a male donor in good health and CMV-seronegative.

This clone is a singleton in its sample. This chain joins TRBV18 and TRBJ1-1, with 7 bases aligning to TRBD1. Germline V gives CDR1 KGHSH, CDR2 LQKENI. This CDR3 region has 16 residues. Trimming took 4 bases from V and 1 from J; bases not matched to a gene: 9. CDR3 in amino acids: CASSLSRQGANTEAFF. In DNA form, the CDR3 reads TGTGCCAGCTCACTGTCCAGACAGGGAGCGAACACTGAAGCTTTCTTT.

This chain connects TRBV27 to TRBJ2-7; TRBD2 agrees at 14 bases. CDR1 and CDR2 (germline): MNHEY, SMNVEV (reference sequence). The CDR3 totals 15 residues. V lost 5 bases, J lost 4 bases, and 4 bases stayed unmatched. CDR3 sequence reads: CASSPGTSGGYEQYF. The CDR3 bases are TGTGCCAGCAGTCCGGGGACTAGCGGGGGTTACGAGCAGTACTTC.

The sample holds a few counts of this clone. V usage is TRBV5-1 and J usage is TRBJ2-5; no definite D call. V lost 4 bases to trimming and J lost 7 bases, with 14 bases between them. This CDR3 has 13 amino acids. CDR1 is SGHRS and CDR2 is YFSETQ in the germline V gene. The CDR3 sequence: CASSADGSGTQYF. CDR3 DNA sequence: TGCGCCAGCAGCGCCGACGGGTCGGGGACCCAGTACTTC.

V is TRBV30 and J is TRBJ1-2; D gene unclear. The CDR3 runs 11 residues. Trimming took off 1 base at V and 10 bases at J, with 10 bases between the two ends. Per the germline V gene, CDR1 is GTSNPN and CDR2 is SVGIG (reference sequence). The CDR3: CAWSEETVYTF. CDR3 coding DNA: TGTGCCTGGAGTGAAGAAACGGTCTACACCTTC.

Only one count was recorded for this clone. V and J are TRBV9 and TRBJ1-1; 10 bases align to TRBD1. V was clipped by 0 bases and J by 3 bases; unmatched bases: 5. This CDR3 region has 16 residues. CDR1 SGDLS and CDR2 YYNGEE come from the germline V gene. Written as DNA, the CDR3 is TGTGCCAGCAGCGTAGGGGGACAGGGGACGGACACTGAAGCTTTCTTT. Protein product: CASSVGGQGTDTEAFF.

The chain combines TRBV27 with TRBJ1-5; no clear D gene. Germline V CDR1 and CDR2: MNHEY, SMNVEV (reference sequence). The CDR3 has 15 amino acids. The V and J ends lost 2 bases and 2 bases respectively, with 10 bases between them. CDR3 in DNA: TGTGCCAGCAGTTTAGAGGGTTGGGGCAATCAGCCCCAGCATTTT. Protein: CASSLEGWGNQPQHF.

The V and J genes are TRBV7-8 and TRBJ1-2, with 8 bases identical to TRBD1. J lost 2 bases, V lost 2 bases, and 4 bases had no gene match. The CDR3 is made up of 15 amino acids. Germline CDR1 SGHVS, CDR2 FQNEAQ. CDR3 DNA sequence: TGTGCCAGCAGCTTACGGACAGGGCAAAACTATGGCTACACCTTC. Translating gives CASSLRTGQNYGYTF. Full variable domain (outside the CDR3, taken from reference TRBV7-8 and TRBJ1-2): GAGVSQSPRYKVAKRGQDVALRCDPISGHVSLFWYQQALGQGPEFLTYFQNEAQLDKSGLPSDRFFAERPEGSVSTLKIQRTQQEDSAVYLCASSLRTGQNYGYTFGSGTRLTVV.

V and J are TRBV7-7 and TRBJ2-2; D possibly corresponds to TRBD1 (5 bases). The germline V gene has CDR1 SSHAT and CDR2 FNYEAQ (reference sequence). The CDR3 covers 15 residues. V was cut by 5 bases and J by 2 bases, with 12 bases left in between. CDR3 residues: CASSHSQGNTGELFF. CDR3 sequence (DNA): TGTGCCAGCAGCCATAGCCAGGGAAACACCGGGGAGCTGTTTTTT.

The V gene is TRBV9, the J gene TRBJ2-6, with D tentatively TRBD2 (5 bases). The germline CDR1 and CDR2 sequences are SGDLS and YYNGEE. The CDR3 has 15 amino acids. Trimming left V 4 bases short and J 2 bases short, with 10 bases between. The CDR3 protein is CASSTTGTGANVLTF. The CDR3 region has the DNA TGTGCCAGCAGCACGACCGGGACTGGGGCCAACGTCCTGACTTTC.

The gene calls are TRBV5-1 and TRBJ2-1; 7 nucleotides match TRBD1. Germline V lookup: CDR1 SGHRS, CDR2 YFSETQ. The junction had 4 bases not matched to a gene; V was cut back by 6 bases and J by 1 base. The CDR3 consists of 14 residues. CDR3 coding DNA: TGCGCCAGCAAACCGGGACAGTCCTACAATGAGCAGTTCTTC. Translation: CASKPGQSYNEQFF.

The CDR3 DNA reads TGTGCCAGCTCACTGGGGACAGGGTCTGGAAACACCATATATTTT. This gives the protein CASSLGTGSGNTIYF. The gene calls are TRBV18 and TRBJ1-3, with 9 bases lining up with TRBD1. With V trimmed by 4 bases and J by 1 base, 2 bases remained unmatched. The V gene's germline CDR1 is KGHSH and CDR2 LQKENI. This CDR3 contains 15 residues.

This clone showed up just a few times. The chain combines TRBV30 with TRBJ2-5; 9 bases are a match to TRBD2. V trimming: 4 bases; J trimming: 4 bases; junction bases outside the gene matches: 4. CDR3 size: 13 residues. CDR1 is GTSNPN, CDR2 SVGIG, per germline (reference sequence). CDR3 sequence reads: CAWTSGVGETQYF. CDR3 nucleotides: TGTGCCTGGACTAGCGGGGTAGGAGAGACCCAGTACTTC.

The rearrangement joins TRBV11-2 to TRBJ1-5, with 7 bases identical to TRBD1. J was trimmed by 3 bases and V by 1 base; bases with no gene match: 3. This CDR3 spans 15 amino acids. Germline V gene data show CDR1 as SGHAT and CDR2 as FQNNGV. CDR3 coding DNA: TGTGCCAGCAGCTTAGGAGGACAGGTCAATCAGCCCCAGCATTTT. It codes for CASSLGGQVNQPQHF.

In this sample, this clone turned up once. The genes are TRBV6-5 and TRBJ1-5, with 10 positions matching TRBD1. CDR1 and CDR2 from the germline V gene are MNHEY and SVGAGI. The V gene end was trimmed by 6 bases and the J gene end by 3 bases; junction bases not matched to a gene: 5. The CDR3 consists of 15 residues. The CDR3 here is CASSPGTGDNQPQHF. In nucleotides, the CDR3 is TGTGCCAGCAGCCCCGGGACAGGGGACAATCAGCCCCAGCATTTT.

This clone was seen a handful of times. The chain has TRBV7-2 and TRBJ2-5, with a possible D match to TRBD2 (6 bases). The CDR3 contains 15 residues. Trimming stripped 5 bases from V and 5 bases from J, with 18 bases between. CDR1 and CDR2 from the germline V gene are SGHTA and FQGNSA. CDR3 nucleotide sequence: TGTGCCAGCAGCCCTTGGACACCTGGGGGGGAGACCCAGTACTTC. It encodes CASSPWTPGGETQYF.

This clone was seen only a few times. V and J are TRBV5-1 and TRBJ1-1, with D tentatively TRBD1 (6 bases). With 5 bases removed from V and 0 bases from J, the gap between germline ends came to 8 bases. The CDR3 spans 13 residues. Germline V gene data show CDR1 as SGHRS and CDR2 as YFSETQ. In DNA form, the CDR3 reads TGCGCCAGCAGACAGGGAGTGAACACTGAAGCTTTCTTT. Translated, it gives CASRQGVNTEAFF.

This chain uses TRBV4-3 with TRBJ1-4; 7 nucleotides align to TRBD1. This CDR3 region has 14 residues. Germline values: CDR1 LGHNA, CDR2 YSLEER. The V and J ends lost 1 base and 12 bases, in that order; junction bases with no gene match: 8. The CDR3 nucleotides are TGCGCCAGCAGCCAAGGGACAGGACCCGTGGAACTGTTTTTT. Translation gives CASSQGTGPVELFF.

About this clone: The germline gene is not matched at one end of the junction; a read error may be the cause. The chain uses TRBV2 and TRBJ2-1; perhaps TRBD2 as D (6 bases). This CDR3 has 13 amino acids. Per germline, CDR1 SNHLY and CDR2 FYNNEI. CDR3 residues: CASSRDSHNEQFF. CDR3 in DNA: TGTGCCAGCAGTCGGGACTCCCACAATGAGCAGTTCTTC.

V usage is TRBV10-3 and J usage is TRBJ1-1; 10 bases align to TRBD1. V lost 6 bases, J lost 7 bases, and 5 bases stayed unmatched. The germline gives CDR1 ENHRY, CDR2 SYGVKD. The CDR3 runs 13 residues. The CDR3 DNA follows: TGTGCCATCAGGGGGGACAGGGGTCTTGAAGCTTTCTTT. It yields the protein CAIRGDRGLEAFF.

CDR3 protein: CASSFIARTGNTEAFF. The CDR3 DNA reads TGTGCCAGCAGCTTTATCGCCCGGACAGGGAACACTGAAGCTTTCTTT. V usage is TRBV5-4 and J usage is TRBJ1-1; 7 bases line up with TRBD1. CDR1 SGHNT and CDR2 YYREEE come from the germline V gene (reference sequence). CDR3 length: 16 amino acids. The V gene end was trimmed by 2 bases and the J gene end by 1 base; junction bases not matched to a gene: 8.

CDR3 nucleotide sequence: TGTGCCAGCAGCCTTAGACTCGACAGCTCCTACAATGAGCAGTTCTTC. Its protein product is CASSLRLDSSYNEQFF. The genes are TRBV11-2 and TRBJ2-1; TRBD1 is a possible D gene (5 bases). Germline CDR1 SGHAT, CDR2 FQNNGV. The CDR3 contains 16 residues. The germline V and J ends were trimmed by 5 bases and 0 bases, with 14 bases remaining between them.

V gene TRBV6-1 combines with J gene TRBJ1-1, with a weak D call TRBD1 (6 bases). This CDR3 spans 15 amino acids. Germline V CDR1 and CDR2: MNHNS, SASEGT. Trimming removed 8 bases at V and 2 bases at J, with 18 bases between. The CDR3 region has the DNA TGTGCCAGCCCCGGAGGGGGGGATTACAACACTGAAGCTTTCTTT. Amino acid sequence: CASPGGGDYNTEAFF.

The chain carries TRBV19 and TRBJ2-6, with a tentative D call TRBD1 (5 bases). Germline V gene lookup returns CDR1 LNHDA and CDR2 SQIVND (reference sequence). The germline V and J ends were trimmed by 3 bases and 0 bases, with 9 bases remaining between them. This CDR3 has 16 residues. The CDR3 coding sequence is TGTGCCAGTAGTATCGACAGTCTCTCTGGGGCCAACGTCCTGACTTTC. The encoded protein is CASSIDSLSGANVLTF.

CDR3 in amino acids: CASSELAGGTGELFF. The CDR3 DNA reads as TGTGCCAGCAGCGAACTAGCGGGAGGGACCGGGGAGCTGTTTTTT. The chain employs TRBV6-4 and TRBJ2-2, with 13 nucleotides matching TRBD2. Trimming removed 6 bases from V and 5 bases from J; junction bases left unmatched: 3. Germline V gene sequence: CDR1 MRHNA, CDR2 SNTAGT. The CDR3 totals 15 residues.

This clone showed up just a few times. This chain uses TRBV18 with TRBJ2-5, with TRBD1 matching 9 bases. The CDR3 contains 15 residues. The germline gives CDR1 KGHSH, CDR2 LQKENI. J gave up 7 bases and V 3 bases, and 9 bases lay outside the gene matches. Here the CDR3 DNA reads TGTGCCAGCTCACCGTCACAGGGGGCCCTGGGGACCCAGTACTTC. Its protein is CASSPSQGALGTQYF.

The chain is built from TRBV7-9 and TRBJ2-1, with 14 nucleotides matching TRBD2. V lost 5 bases, J lost 4 bases, and 7 bases stayed unmatched. Germline values: CDR1 SEHNR, CDR2 FQNEAQ (reference sequence). The CDR3 has 17 amino acids. The CDR3 DNA reads TGTGCCAGCAGCGACGGACTAGCGGGGGGACAATACAATGAGCAGTTCTTC. It specifies CASSDGLAGGQYNEQFF.

The V and J genes are TRBV29-1 and TRBJ1-5, with D possibly matching TRBD1 (6 bases). The CDR3 totals 13 residues. Germline CDR1 and CDR2: SQVTM and ANQGSEA. V was pared by 5 bases and J by 7 bases, with 15 bases between. CDR3 region: CSVIQGIGQPQHF. In DNA form, the CDR3 reads TGCAGCGTTATACAGGGAATCGGGCAGCCCCAGCATTTT.

This chain links TRBV18 with TRBJ1-1, with no clear D. The CDR3 has 14 amino acids. The germline V gene encodes CDR1 KGHSH and CDR2 LQKENI. V was cut by 0 bases and J by 4 bases, with 9 bases left in between. The CDR3 here is CASSPPDKSTEAFF. The DNA of the CDR3 is TGTGCCAGCTCACCACCTGATAAGAGCACTGAAGCTTTCTTT.

The chain employs TRBV10-3 and TRBJ2-3, with 8 bases aligning to TRBD1. Germline trimming cut 3 bases from V and 3 bases from J; bases unmatched to any gene: 8. CDR1 and CDR2 from the germline V gene are ENHRY and SYGVKD. This CDR3 comprises 16 residues. DNA of the CDR3: TGTGCCATCAGTGAAGTCCCGGACAGGGAGACAGATACGCAGTATTTT. Amino acids: CAISEVPDRETDTQYF.

CDR3 in amino acids: CASSPRDTQETQYF. The CDR3 DNA reads TGTGCCAGCAGCCCCAGAGACACCCAAGAGACCCAGTACTTC. The J gene is TRBJ2-5, the V gene TRBV7-8; D gene ambiguous. The ends were cut back, 5 bases at V and 1 base at J, with 11 bases in the middle. Germline V gene lookup returns CDR1 SGHVS and CDR2 FQNEAQ. The CDR3 contains 14 residues. Variable domain in full (rest from reference TRBV7-8 and TRBJ2-5): GAGVSQSPRYKVAKRGQDVALRCDPISGHVSLFWYQQALGQGPEFLTYFQNEAQLDKSGLPSDRFFAERPEGSVSTLKIQRTQQEDSAVYLCASSPRDTQETQYFGPGTRLLVL.

The rearrangement uses TRBV19 and TRBJ2-7; TRBD1 agrees at 8 bases. J lost 5 bases, V lost 7 bases, and 13 bases had no gene match. Germline loops: CDR1 LNHDA, CDR2 SQIVND (reference sequence). The CDR3 is made up of 15 amino acids. The CDR3 sequence: CASTPRRDRFHEQYF. In nucleotides, the CDR3 is TGTGCCAGTACCCCCCGGCGGGACAGGTTCCACGAGCAGTACTTC.

The V call is TRBV9, the J call TRBJ2-7, with TRBD1 identical over 7 bases. This CDR3 has 15 residues. In germline, CDR1 is SGDLS, CDR2 YYNGEE. V shed 4 bases, J shed 2 bases, and the junction held 9 bases outside the gene matches. CDR3 nucleotides: TGTGCCAGCAGCCCATCGAGCAGGGGGACCTACGAGCAGTACTTC. This codes for CASSPSSRGTYEQYF.